Listed here are 18 T cell receptor beta chains from one sample, sequenced in a study of blood T cell repertoires in COVID-19. Profiling relied on immunoSEQ multiplex PCR, and the TCRdb table lists in-frame clones only, not all of them. The sample records over 80,000 clones, 75% to 90% being singletons. Sequencing input: peripheral blood. Source of these receptors: a man older than 75 with active or convalescent COVID-19.

This chain uses TRBV11-3 with TRBJ2-3; TRBD2 matches at 14 bases. Trimming cost V 6 bases and J 1 base; bases outside gene matches: 9. CDR3 length equals 18 residues. Per the germline V gene, CDR1 is SGHNT and CDR2 is YENEEA. This CDR3 reads CASSAGTSGSVGTDTQYF. The CDR3 DNA reads TGTGCCAGCAGTGCCGGGACTAGCGGGAGTGTTGGCACAGATACGCAGTATTTT. The full variable domain, with the rest looked up from reference TRBV11-3 and TRBJ2-3, is EAGVVQSPRYKIIEKKQPVAFWCNPISGHNTLYWYLQNLGQGPELLIRYENEEAVDDSQLPKDRFSAERLKGVDSTLKIQPAELGDSAVYLCASSAGTSGSVGTDTQYFGPGTRLTVL.

CDR3 coding DNA: TGCAGCGTTGAAGGGGGGCCAGCGGATACTGAAGCTTTCTTT. Amino acids: CSVEGGPADTEAFF. The rearrangement uses TRBV29-1 and TRBJ1-1; a weak D match, TRBD1 (6 bases). V lost 1 base and J lost 5, with 14 bases in between. Germline lookup yields CDR1 SQVTM and CDR2 ANQGSEA. This CDR3 contains 14 residues.

This chain joins TRBV5-1 and TRBJ2-2; 7 bases are a match to TRBD2. The CDR3 has 14 amino acids. Germline lookup yields CDR1 SGHRS and CDR2 YFSETQ. Losses at the gene ends were 5 bases for V and 2 bases for J; bases not matched to a gene: 3. The CDR3 nucleotides read TGCGCCAGCAGTCTAGCGGATAACACCGGGGAGCTGTTTTTT. It translates to CASSLADNTGELFF.

This chain joins TRBV7-2 and TRBJ2-2; 14 bases agree with TRBD2. Germline lookup yields CDR1 SGHTA and CDR2 FQGNSA. CDR3 size: 19 residues. The J segment lost 7 bases and the V segment lost 5 bases, leaving 15 bases of the junction unmatched. CDR3 region: CASSPGVKGTSGRGGELFF. CDR3 coding DNA: TGTGCCAGCAGCCCCGGGGTTAAAGGGACTAGCGGGAGAGGCGGGGAGCTGTTTTTT.

The chain combines TRBV5-1 with TRBJ1-6; D possibly corresponds to TRBD1 (6 bases). This CDR3 spans 14 amino acids. V was trimmed by 0 bases and J by 10 bases, leaving 11 bases between them. Germline V gene data show CDR1 as SGHRS and CDR2 as YFSETQ. CDR3 DNA: TGCGCCAGCAGCTTGGACAGGGAGTACTCACCCCTCCACTTT. It yields the protein CASSLDREYSPLHF. The whole variable domain, filled in from reference TRBV5-1 and TRBJ1-6, reads KAGVTQTPRYLIKTRGQQVTLSCSPISGHRSVSWYQQTPGQGLQFLFEYFSETQRNKGNFPGRFSGRQFSNSRSEMNVSTLELGDSALYLCASSLDREYSPLHFGNGTRLTVT.

The chain uses TRBV20-1 and TRBJ2-3; 9 bases map to TRBD1. Germline-derived CDR1 and CDR2 are DFQATT and SNEGSKA (reference sequence). The CDR3 is 14 residues long. Trimming took 3 bases from V and 4 from J; bases not matched to a gene: 5. The CDR3 DNA reads TGCAGTGCTAGTGAGGACAGGGGAGCAGATACGCAGTATTTT. Translation gives CSASEDRGADTQYF.

V gene TRBV7-2 combines with J gene TRBJ2-5; a possible D gene is TRBD2 (6 bases). Between the trimmed V and J ends, which lost 3 bases and 5 bases, there was a span of 16 bases. The V gene's germline CDR1 is SGHTA and CDR2 FQGNSA. CDR3 size: 15 residues. CDR3 protein: CASSFDSGGWETQYF. CDR3 DNA: TGTGCCAGCAGCTTTGACAGTGGGGGGTGGGAGACCCAGTACTTC.

The chain is built from TRBV12-5 and TRBJ1-1; 8 nucleotides agree with TRBD1. There are 15 residues in the CDR3. Germline loops: CDR1 LGHNT, CDR2 FRNRAP. J was trimmed by 5 bases and V by 3 bases; bases with no gene match: 8. DNA for the CDR3: TGTGCTAGTGGTTTCTCGGACAGGGCGGGGACTGAAGCTTTCTTT. It translates to CASGFSDRAGTEAFF. The entire variable domain, with the rest obtained from reference TRBV12-5 and TRBJ1-1, is as follows: DARVTQTPRHKVTEMGQEVTMRCQPILGHNTVFWYRQTMMQGLELLAYFRNRAPLDDSGMPKDRFSAEMPDATLATLKIQPSEPRDSAVYFCASGFSDRAGTEAFFGQGTRLTVV.

This clone occurred a few times. This sequence joins TRBV27 and TRBJ1-1; no definite D call. Deletions cut 1 base from V and 3 bases from J, with 6 bases between. Germline lookup yields CDR1 MNHEY and CDR2 SMNVEV (reference sequence). This CDR3 region has 13 residues. CDR3 protein: CASSLYIYTEAFF. The DNA for the CDR3 is TGTGCCAGCAGTTTATACATCTACACTGAAGCTTTCTTT.

The chain couples TRBV5-1 to TRBJ1-1; tentatively, D is TRBD1 (6 bases). Germline CDR1 is SGHRS and CDR2 is YFSETQ. CDR3 size: 15 residues. V lost 6 bases, J lost 5 bases, and 20 bases lay in between. As DNA, the CDR3 is TGCGCCAGCAACAAGGAAACAGGGAGGGCAACTGAAGCTTTCTTT. It translates to CASNKETGRATEAFF.

This clone appeared a few times. The chain recombines TRBV18 with TRBJ1-2; TRBD1 matches 9 bases. Germline loops: CDR1 KGHSH, CDR2 LQKENI. The length of the CDR3 is 15 residues. Trimming took 3 bases from V and 5 from J; bases not matched to a gene: 7. CDR3 loop: CASSPELGQGYGYTF. CDR3 nucleotides: TGTGCCAGCTCACCGGAATTGGGACAGGGATATGGCTACACCTTC.

The chain couples TRBV28 to TRBJ1-1, with D perhaps matching TRBD1 (5 bases). V lost 6 bases to trimming and J lost 6 bases, with 14 bases between them. Germline V gene sequence: CDR1 MDHEN, CDR2 SYDVKM. The CDR3 sequence is 13 residues long. The CDR3 DNA reads TGTGCCAGCAGCTTCAGGGATCGGGCTGAAGCTTTCTTT. Protein product: CASSFRDRAEAFF. The variable domain in full, with the rest retrieved from reference TRBV28 and TRBJ1-1, is DVKVTQSSRYLVKRTGEKVFLECVQDMDHENMFWYRQDPGLGLRLIYFSYDVKMKEKGDIPEGYSVSREKKERFSLILESASTNQTSMYLCASSFRDRAEAFFGQGTRLTVV.

This sequence joins TRBV4-3 and TRBJ2-2; the D gene is possibly TRBD1 (6 bases). Germline CDR1 and CDR2: LGHNA and YSLEER. The V gene lost 0 bases and the J gene lost 4 bases, with 12 bases spanning the gap. This CDR3 is 16 amino acids long. DNA of the CDR3: TGCGCCAGCAGCCAAGAGGCACAGGGTCGCACCGGGGAGCTGTTTTTT. It is translated as CASSQEAQGRTGELFF.

The V and J genes are TRBV5-1 and TRBJ2-7; TRBD1 agrees at 8 bases. Germline CDR1 reads SGHRS; CDR2 reads YFSETQ. CDR3 length: 15 amino acids. The junction had 4 bases not matched to a gene; V was cut back by 0 bases and J by 2 bases. CDR3 protein: CASSLETGDTYEQYF. The CDR3 DNA reads as TGCGCCAGCAGCTTGGAGACAGGGGACACCTACGAGCAGTACTTC. Supplemented by reference TRBV5-1 and TRBJ2-7, the full variable domain reads KAGVTQTPRYLIKTRGQQVTLSCSPISGHRSVSWYQQTPGQGLQFLFEYFSETQRNKGNFPGRFSGRQFSNSRSEMNVSTLELGDSALYLCASSLETGDTYEQYFGPGTRLTVT.

The rearrangement uses TRBV27 and TRBJ1-2; D perhaps matches TRBD1 (6 bases). CDR3 length: 12 amino acids. Per the germline V gene, CDR1 is MNHEY and CDR2 is SMNVEV (reference sequence). V was pared by 5 bases and J by 6 bases, with 10 bases between. CDR3 in amino acids: CASSANRDGYTF. CDR3 nucleotides: TGTGCCAGCAGTGCGAACAGGGATGGCTACACCTTC.

The rearrangement links TRBV24-1 to TRBJ2-1; 10 bases map to TRBD2. Germline V gene lookup returns CDR1 KGHDR and CDR2 SFDVKD. This CDR3 region has 13 residues. V shed 5 bases and J 9 bases; nucleotides not matched to a gene: 3. The CDR3 sequence: CATSVLAGGEQFF. CDR3 coding DNA: TGTGCCACCAGTGTTTTAGCGGGAGGTGAGCAGTTCTTC.

The rearrangement uses TRBV25-1 and TRBJ1-5; D is unresolved. V was cut by 2 bases and J by 4 bases, with 6 bases left in between. CDR1 is MGHDK, CDR2 SYGVNS, per germline. There are 13 residues in the CDR3. The CDR3: CASSEAGNQPQHF. DNA of the CDR3: TGTGCCAGCAGTGAAGCAGGTAATCAGCCCCAGCATTTT.

This chain uses TRBV6-5 with TRBJ1-6, with D perhaps TRBD1 (6 bases). In germline, CDR1 is MNHEY, CDR2 SVGAGI. CDR3 length: 16 residues. Trimming took 4 bases from V and 4 from J, leaving 14 bases between them. CDR3 in amino acids: CASSSRTVNYNSPLHF. DNA for the CDR3: TGTGCCAGCAGTTCTCGGACAGTGAATTATAATTCACCCCTCCACTTT.